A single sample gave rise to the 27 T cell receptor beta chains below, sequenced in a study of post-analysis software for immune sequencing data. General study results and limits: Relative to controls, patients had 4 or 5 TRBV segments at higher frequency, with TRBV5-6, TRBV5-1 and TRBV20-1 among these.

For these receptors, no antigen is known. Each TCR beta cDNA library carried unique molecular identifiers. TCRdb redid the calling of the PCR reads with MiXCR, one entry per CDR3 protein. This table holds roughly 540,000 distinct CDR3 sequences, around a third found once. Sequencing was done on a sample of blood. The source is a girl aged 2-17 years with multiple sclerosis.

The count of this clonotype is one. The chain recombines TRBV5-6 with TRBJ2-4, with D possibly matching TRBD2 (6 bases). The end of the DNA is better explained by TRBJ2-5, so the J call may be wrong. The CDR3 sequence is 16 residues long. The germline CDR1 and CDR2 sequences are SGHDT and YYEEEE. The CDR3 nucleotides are TGTGCCAGCAGCTTGTTGAACGGGCAGGGAGGCGAGACCCAGTACTTC. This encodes CASSLLNGQGGETQYF.

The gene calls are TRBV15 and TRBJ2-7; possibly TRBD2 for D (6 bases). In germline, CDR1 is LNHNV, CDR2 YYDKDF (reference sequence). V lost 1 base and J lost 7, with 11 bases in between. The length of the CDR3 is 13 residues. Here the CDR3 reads CATSRVRRGEQYF. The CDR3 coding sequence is TGTGCCACCAGCAGAGTGAGGAGGGGAGAGCAGTACTTC.

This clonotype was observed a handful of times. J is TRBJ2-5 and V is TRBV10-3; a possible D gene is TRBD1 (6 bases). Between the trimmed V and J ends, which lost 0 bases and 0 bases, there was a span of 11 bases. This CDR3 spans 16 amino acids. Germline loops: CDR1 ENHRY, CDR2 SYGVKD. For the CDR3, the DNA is TGTGCCATCAGTGAGTCGACGCAGGGGTACCAAGAGACCCAGTACTTC. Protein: CAISESTQGYQETQYF.

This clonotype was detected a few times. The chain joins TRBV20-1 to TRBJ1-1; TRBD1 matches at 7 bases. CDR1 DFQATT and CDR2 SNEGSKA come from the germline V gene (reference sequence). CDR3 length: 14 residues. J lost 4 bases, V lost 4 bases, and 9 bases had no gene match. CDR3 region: CSATEDRQGTEAFF. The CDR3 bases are TGCAGTGCTACTGAGGACAGGCAGGGCACTGAAGCTTTCTTT.

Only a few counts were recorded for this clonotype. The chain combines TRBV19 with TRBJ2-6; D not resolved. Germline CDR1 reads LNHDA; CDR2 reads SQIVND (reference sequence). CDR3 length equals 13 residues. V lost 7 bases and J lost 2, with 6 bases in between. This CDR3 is CASKTPGANVLTF. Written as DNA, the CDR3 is TGTGCCAGTAAGACACCTGGGGCCAACGTCCTGACTTTC.

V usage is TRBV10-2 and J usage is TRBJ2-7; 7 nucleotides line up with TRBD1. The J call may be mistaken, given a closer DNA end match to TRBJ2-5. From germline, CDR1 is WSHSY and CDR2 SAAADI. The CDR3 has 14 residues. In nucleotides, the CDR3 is TGCGCCAGCAGTGAGCCGACAGGGCCGGAGACCCAGTACTTC. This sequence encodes CASSEPTGPETQYF.

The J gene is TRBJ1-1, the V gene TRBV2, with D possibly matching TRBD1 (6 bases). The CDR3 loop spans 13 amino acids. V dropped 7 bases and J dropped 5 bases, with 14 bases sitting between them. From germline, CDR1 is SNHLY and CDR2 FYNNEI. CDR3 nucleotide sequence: TGTGCCAGCAACCAACAGGGTGGGACTGAAGCTTTCTTT. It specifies CASNQQGGTEAFF.

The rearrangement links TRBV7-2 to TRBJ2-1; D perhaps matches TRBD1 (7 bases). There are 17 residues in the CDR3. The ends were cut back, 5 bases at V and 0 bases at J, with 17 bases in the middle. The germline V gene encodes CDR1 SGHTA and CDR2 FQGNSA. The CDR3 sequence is CASSPYSRGASYNEQFF. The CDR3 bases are TGTGCCAGCAGCCCTTACAGCAGGGGGGCCTCCTACAATGAGCAGTTCTTC.

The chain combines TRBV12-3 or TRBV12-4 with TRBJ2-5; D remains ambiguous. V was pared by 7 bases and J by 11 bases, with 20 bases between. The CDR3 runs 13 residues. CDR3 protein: CASTIDNYNEQYF. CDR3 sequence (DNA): TGTGCCAGCACCATTGACAACTACAATGAGCAGTACTTC.

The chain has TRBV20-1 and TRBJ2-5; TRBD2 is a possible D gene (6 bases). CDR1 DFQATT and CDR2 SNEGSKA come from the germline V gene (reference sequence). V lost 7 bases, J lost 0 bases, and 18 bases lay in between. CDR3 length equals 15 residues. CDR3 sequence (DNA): TGCAGTGTCCGGTCGAAGGCGGGGTACCAAGAGACCCAGTACTTC. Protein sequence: CSVRSKAGYQETQYF.

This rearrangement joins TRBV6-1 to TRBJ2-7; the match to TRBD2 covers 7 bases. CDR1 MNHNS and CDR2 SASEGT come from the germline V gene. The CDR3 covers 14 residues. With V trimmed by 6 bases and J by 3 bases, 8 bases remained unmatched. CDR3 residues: CASSPLGGSYEQYF. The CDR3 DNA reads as TGTGCCAGCAGCCCACTCGGGGGGAGCTACGAGCAGTACTTC.

In DNA form, the CDR3 reads TGTGCCAGCAGGGGGGCGGCCCCGTTCTATGGCTACACCTTC. Its protein is CASRGAAPFYGYTF. The chain has TRBV6-5 and TRBJ1-2; maybe TRBD1 (6 bases). V lost 6 bases and J lost 4, with 15 bases in between. Germline V gives CDR1 MNHEY, CDR2 SVGAGI. The CDR3 is 14 residues long.

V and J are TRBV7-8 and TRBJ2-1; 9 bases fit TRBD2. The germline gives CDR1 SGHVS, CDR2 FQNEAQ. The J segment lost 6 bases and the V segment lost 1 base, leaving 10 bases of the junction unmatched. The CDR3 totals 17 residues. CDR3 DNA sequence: TGTGCCAGCAGCTTAGAATACTCGGCTAGCGGGGTCAATGAGCAGTTCTTC. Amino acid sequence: CASSLEYSASGVNEQFF.

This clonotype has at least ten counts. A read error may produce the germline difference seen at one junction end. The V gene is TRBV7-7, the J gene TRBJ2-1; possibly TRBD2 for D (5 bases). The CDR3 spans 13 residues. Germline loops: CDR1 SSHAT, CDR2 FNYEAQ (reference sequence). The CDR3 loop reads CASSLSSGNEQFF. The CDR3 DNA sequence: TGTGCTAGCAGCTTATCTTCGGGAAATGAGCAGTTCTTC.

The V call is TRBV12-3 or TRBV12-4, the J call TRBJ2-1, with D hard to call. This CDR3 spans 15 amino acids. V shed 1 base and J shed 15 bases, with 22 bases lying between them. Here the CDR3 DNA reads TGTGCCAGCAGTTTAGGGAGCGATGGGTACGTTAATCCGTTCTTC. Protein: CASSLGSDGYVNPFF.

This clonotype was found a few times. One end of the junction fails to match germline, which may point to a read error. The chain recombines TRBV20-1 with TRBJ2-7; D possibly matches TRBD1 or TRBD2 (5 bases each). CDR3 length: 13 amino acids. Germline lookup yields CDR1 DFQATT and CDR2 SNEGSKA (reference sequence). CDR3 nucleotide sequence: TGCAGTACTAGAGTACGAGGAAGGGGTGGGCAGTACTTC. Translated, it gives CSTRVRGRGGQYF.

This CDR3 is CASSSVGVEYGYTF. DNA for the CDR3: TGCGCCAGCAGCTCGGTTGGGGTTGAATATGGCTACACCTTC. The chain joins TRBV5-1 to TRBJ1-2; the D is unclear. Germline CDR1 is SGHRS and CDR2 is YFSETQ. Deletions cut 3 bases from V and 5 bases from J, with 14 bases between. The CDR3 totals 14 residues.

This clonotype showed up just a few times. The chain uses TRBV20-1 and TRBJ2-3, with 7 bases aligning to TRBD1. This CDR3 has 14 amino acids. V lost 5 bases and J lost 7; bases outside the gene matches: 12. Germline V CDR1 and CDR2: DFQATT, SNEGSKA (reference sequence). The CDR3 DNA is TGCAGTGCTCTACAGGGGCCACAGCCCCATACGCAGTATTTT. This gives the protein CSALQGPQPHTQYF.

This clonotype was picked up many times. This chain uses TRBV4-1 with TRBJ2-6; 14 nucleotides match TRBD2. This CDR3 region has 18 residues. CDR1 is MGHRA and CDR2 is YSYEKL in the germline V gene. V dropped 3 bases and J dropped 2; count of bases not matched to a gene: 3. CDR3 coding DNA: TGCGCCAGCAGCCAGGGACTAGCGGGGGCCGCTGGGGCCAACGTCCTGACTTTC. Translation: CASSQGLAGAAGANVLTF.

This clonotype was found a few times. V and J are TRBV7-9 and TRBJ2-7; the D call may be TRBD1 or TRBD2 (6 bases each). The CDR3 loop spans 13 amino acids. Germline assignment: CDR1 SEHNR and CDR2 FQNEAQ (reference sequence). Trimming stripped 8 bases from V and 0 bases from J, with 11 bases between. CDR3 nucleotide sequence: TGTGCCAGCGGGGGGCCCAGCTCCTACGAGCAGTACTTC. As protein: CASGGPSSYEQYF.

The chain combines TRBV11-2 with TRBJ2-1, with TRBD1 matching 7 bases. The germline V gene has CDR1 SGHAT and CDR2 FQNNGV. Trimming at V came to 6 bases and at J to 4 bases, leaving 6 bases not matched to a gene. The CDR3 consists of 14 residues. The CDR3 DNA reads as TGTGCCAGCAGTAGTCTACAGGGGTACAATGAGCAGTTCTTC. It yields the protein CASSSLQGYNEQFF. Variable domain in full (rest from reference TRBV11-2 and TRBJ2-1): EAGVAQSPRYKIIEKRQSVAFWCNPISGHATLYWYQQILGQGPKLLIQFQNNGVVDDSQLPKDRFSAERLKGVDSTLKIQPAKLEDSAVYLCASSSLQGYNEQFFGPGTRLTVL.

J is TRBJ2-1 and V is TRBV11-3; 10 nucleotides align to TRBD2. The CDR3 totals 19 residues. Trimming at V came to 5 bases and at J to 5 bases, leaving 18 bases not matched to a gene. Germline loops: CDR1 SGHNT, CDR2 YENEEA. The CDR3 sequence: CASSPTTSLAGVPNNEQFF. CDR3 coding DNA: TGTGCCAGCAGCCCAACCACTAGTCTAGCGGGGGTCCCCAACAATGAGCAGTTCTTC.

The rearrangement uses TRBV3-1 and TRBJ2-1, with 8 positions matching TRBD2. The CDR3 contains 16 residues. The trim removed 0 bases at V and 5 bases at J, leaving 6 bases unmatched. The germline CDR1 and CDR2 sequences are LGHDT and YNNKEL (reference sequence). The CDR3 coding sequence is TGTGCCAGCAGCCAAGACTCGGGACTAGGGGACAATGAGCAGTTCTTC. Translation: CASSQDSGLGDNEQFF.

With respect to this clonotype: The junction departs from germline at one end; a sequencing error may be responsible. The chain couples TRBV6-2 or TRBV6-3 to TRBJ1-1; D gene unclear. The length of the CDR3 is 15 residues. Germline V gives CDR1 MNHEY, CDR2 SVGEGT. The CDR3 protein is CANSYSSRAGTEAFF. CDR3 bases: TGTGCCAACAGTTACTCGAGTAGGGCGGGCACTGAAGCTTTCTTT.

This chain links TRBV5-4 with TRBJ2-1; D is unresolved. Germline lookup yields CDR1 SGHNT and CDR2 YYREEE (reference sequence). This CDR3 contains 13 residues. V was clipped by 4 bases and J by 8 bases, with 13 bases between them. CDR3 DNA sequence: TGTGCCAGCAGCGTAAGTACAAGCGATGAGCAGTTCTTC. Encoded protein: CASSVSTSDEQFF.

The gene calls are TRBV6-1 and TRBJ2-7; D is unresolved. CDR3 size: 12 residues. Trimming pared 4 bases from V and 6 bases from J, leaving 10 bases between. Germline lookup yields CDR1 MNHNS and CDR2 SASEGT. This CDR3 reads CASSASDGEQYF. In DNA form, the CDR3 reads TGTGCCAGCAGTGCAAGTGACGGCGAGCAGTACTTC.

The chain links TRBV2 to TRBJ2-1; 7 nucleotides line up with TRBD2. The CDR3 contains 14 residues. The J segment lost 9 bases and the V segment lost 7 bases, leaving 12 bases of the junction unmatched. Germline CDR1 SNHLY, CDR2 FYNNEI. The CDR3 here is CASITDGGTLEQFF. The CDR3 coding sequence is TGTGCCAGCATTACTGACGGGGGGACCCTTGAGCAGTTCTTC.